This TCR beta chain was recorded in a study of shared clonotypes between healthy human individuals. General study results and limits: There were few donors, and this limited the genetic and exposure-history diversity represented. Sharing across a few donors was seen in roughly 5% of naive CD4 clonotypes.

Produced via immunoSEQ multiplex PCR; TCRdb's table is partial and in-frame only. This sample yields around 2.1 million clones, of which 85% to 95% are seen a single time; 1.7% belongs to the top ten. Terminally differentiated effector memory CD45RA+ cells were excluded from the naive CD8 cells, which were CD45RO-negative and positively selected for CCR7. Donors, without exception, were Caucasian adults residing in Nashville, Tennessee. As regards this clone: Its matching antigen is unknown.

Germline assignment: CDR1 SGHAT and CDR2 FQNNGV. This CDR3 is 14 amino acids long. Trimming shortened V by 5 bases and J by 5 bases, and 15 bases separated the two germline ends. The gene calls are TRBV11-2 and TRBJ1-1, with unresolved D. The sequence came from a man between 18 and 29 years old in good health. Some clones in this sample may be carry-over from other donors' samples. Sequencing was performed on naive CD8+ T cells from PBMCs. CDR3 sequence: CASSGPGPGTEAFF. CDR3 nucleotides: TGTGCCAGCAGCGGTCCGGGCCCGGGAACTGAAGCTTTCTTT.